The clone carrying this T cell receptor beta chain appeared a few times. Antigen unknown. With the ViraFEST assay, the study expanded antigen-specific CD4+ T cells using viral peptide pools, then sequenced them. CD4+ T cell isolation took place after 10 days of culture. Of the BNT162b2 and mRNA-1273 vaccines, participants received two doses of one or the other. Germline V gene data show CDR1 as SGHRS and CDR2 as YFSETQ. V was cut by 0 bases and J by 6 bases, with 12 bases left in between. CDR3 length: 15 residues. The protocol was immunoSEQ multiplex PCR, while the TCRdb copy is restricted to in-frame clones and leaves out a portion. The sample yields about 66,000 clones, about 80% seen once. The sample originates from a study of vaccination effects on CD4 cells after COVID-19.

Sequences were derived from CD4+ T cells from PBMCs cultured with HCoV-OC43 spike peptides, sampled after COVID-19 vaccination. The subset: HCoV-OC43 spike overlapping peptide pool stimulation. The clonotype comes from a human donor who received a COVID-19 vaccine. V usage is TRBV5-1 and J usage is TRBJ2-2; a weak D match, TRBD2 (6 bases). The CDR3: CASSLDGTQSGELFF. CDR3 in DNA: TGCGCCAGCAGCTTGGACGGGACTCAATCCGGGGAGCTGTTTTTT.